A single sample gave rise to the 13 T cell receptor beta chains below, sequenced in a study of cytomegalovirus exposure and HLA in healthy donors. TCRdb keeps only in-frame clones here, not all; method: immunoSEQ multiplex PCR. The table lists fewer than 350,000 clones, around nine tenths of them singletons. What was sequenced was PBMCs. The receptors come from a woman between 18 and 30 years old in good health and CMV-seronegative.

The chain uses TRBV5-1 and TRBJ2-5, with a weak D call TRBD1 (5 bases). Germline CDR1 reads SGHRS; CDR2 reads YFSETQ. V was pared by 5 bases and J by 1 base, with 12 bases between. CDR3 length: 14 amino acids. The DNA for the CDR3 is TGCGCCAGCAGTGACGCTAGGGGCCAAGAGACCCAGTACTTC. Translated, it gives CASSDARGQETQYF.

The chain couples TRBV25-1 to TRBJ1-6; 9 bases map to TRBD1. The ends lost 4 bases at V and 7 bases at J; junction bases unmatched: 2. CDR1 and CDR2 from the germline V gene are MGHDK and SYGVNS. CDR3 length: 14 residues. CDR3 nucleotide sequence: TGTGCCAGCAGTGCCGACAGGGGGAATTCACCCCTCCACTTT. Translation: CASSADRGNSPLHF.

This chain links TRBV28 with TRBJ1-4; TRBD1 matches 8 bases. Germline V lookup: CDR1 MDHEN, CDR2 SYDVKM. The CDR3 is 14 amino acids. The V and J ends lost 5 bases and 8 bases, in that order; junction bases with no gene match: 7. The CDR3 DNA reads TGTGCCAGCAGTCCGTGGACAGGGCCGGAAAAACTGTTTTTT. Translating it yields CASSPWTGPEKLFF.

This chain uses TRBV19 with TRBJ1-4; D unclear. The CDR3 consists of 15 residues. Germline V lookup: CDR1 LNHDA, CDR2 SQIVND (reference sequence). V gave up 7 bases and J gave up 8 bases, with 20 bases separating them. The CDR3 is CASTRMEGEREKLFF. CDR3 sequence (DNA): TGTGCCAGTACCCGGATGGAGGGCGAACGGGAAAAACTGTTTTTT.

With respect to this clone: The germline gene is not matched at one end of the junction; a read error may be the cause. V usage is TRBV2 and J usage is TRBJ1-5; 7 nucleotides line up with TRBD1. This CDR3 is 15 amino acids long. CDR1 and CDR2 (germline): SNHLY, FYNNEI. For the CDR3, the DNA is TGTGCCGGCAGTGTTGGGACAGCTAAAGAACAGCCCCAGCATTTT. It translates to CAGSVGTAKEQPQHF.

The chain combines TRBV6-1 with TRBJ2-7; D possibly corresponds to TRBD2 (7 bases). This CDR3 is built from 15 residues. Trimming shortened V by 1 base and J by 5 bases, and 15 bases separated the two germline ends. CDR1 MNHNS and CDR2 SASEGT come from the germline V gene. The CDR3 loop is CASSEGGGAANEQYF. The CDR3 DNA sequence: TGTGCCAGCAGTGAAGGAGGGGGGGCGGCTAACGAGCAGTACTTC.

The J gene is TRBJ1-2, the V gene TRBV7-2, with D hard to call. V was pared by 2 bases and J by 2 bases, with 21 bases between. CDR3 length: 18 residues. Germline V CDR1 and CDR2: SGHTA, FQGNSA. The CDR3 nucleotides are TGTGCCAGCAGCTTATTGGGTATCCCTCGGGGTCGCAACTATGGCTACACCTTC. Its translation: CASSLLGIPRGRNYGYTF. Full variable domain (rest looked up from reference TRBV7-2 and TRBJ1-2): GAGVSQSPSNKVTEKGKDVELRCDPISGHTALYWYRQSLGQGLEFLIYFQGNSAPDKSGLPSDRFSAERTGGSVSTLTIQRTQQEDSAVYLCASSLLGIPRGRNYGYTFGSGTRLTVV.

The chain links TRBV7-3 to TRBJ1-1, with 8 nucleotides matching TRBD1. Germline-derived CDR1 and CDR2 are SGHTA and FQGTGA. Germline trimming cut 5 bases from V and 3 bases from J; bases unmatched to any gene: 8. The CDR3 is 15 amino acids. The CDR3 sequence is CASSATGGADTEAFF. For the CDR3, the DNA is TGTGCCAGCAGCGCCACAGGGGGGGCGGACACTGAAGCTTTCTTT. Together with reference TRBV7-3 and TRBJ1-1, the CDR3 gives the full variable domain: GAGVSQTPSNKVTEKGKYVELRCDPISGHTALYWYRQSLGQGPEFLIYFQGTGAADDSGLPNDRFFAVRPEGSVSTLKIQRTERGDSAVYLCASSATGGADTEAFFGQGTRLTVV.

This chain connects TRBV28 to TRBJ1-6, with D perhaps matching TRBD1 (6 bases). The germline V gene encodes CDR1 MDHEN and CDR2 SYDVKM. This CDR3 is 14 amino acids long. Trimming removed 4 bases from V and 5 bases from J, with 9 bases in between. CDR3 amino acids: CASSYRVDNSPLHF. The CDR3 nucleotides read TGTGCCAGCAGTTACAGGGTTGATAATTCACCCCTCCACTTT.

This clone has only one observation. This chain connects TRBV28 to TRBJ1-1; a weak D match, TRBD1 (6 bases). V was shortened by 8 bases and J by 2 bases, with 18 bases between the two germline ends. The germline V gene encodes CDR1 MDHEN and CDR2 SYDVKM. CDR3 length equals 15 residues. CDR3 region: CASRISGQTNTEAFF. The CDR3 DNA sequence: TGTGCCAGCCGGATTTCTGGACAGACAAACACTGAAGCTTTCTTT.

This chain links TRBV9 with TRBJ2-3, with 7 bases that match TRBD1. There are 13 residues in the CDR3. Germline trimming cut 7 bases from V and 5 bases from J; bases unmatched to any gene: 7. Germline V gene sequence: CDR1 SGDLS, CDR2 YYNGEE. DNA of the CDR3: TGTGCCAGCGGGGACAGCCGAAGAGATACGCAGTATTTT. It yields the protein CASGDSRRDTQYF.

This clone occurred a few times. The chain employs TRBV18 and TRBJ1-1, with TRBD1 identical over 9 bases. The germline V gene has CDR1 KGHSH and CDR2 LQKENI. CDR3 length: 15 residues. After removal of 2 bases from V and 1 base from J, the junction contained 2 bases not matched to a gene. The CDR3 region has the DNA TGTGCCAGCTCACCATCGACAGGGGGGAACACTGAAGCTTTCTTT. It translates to CASSPSTGGNTEAFF.

The chain uses TRBV18 and TRBJ2-7; perhaps TRBD2 as D (5 bases). Germline V gene data show CDR1 as KGHSH and CDR2 as LQKENI. Trimming cost V 0 bases and J 3 bases, with 15 bases left between them. This CDR3 has 16 amino acids. CDR3 DNA sequence: TGTGCCAGCTCACCACCGAGGTCTAGTGGAGGCTACGAGCAGTACTTC. Its protein is CASSPPRSSGGYEQYF.